One T cell receptor beta chain is described in this entry. Its antigen is unidentified. Extracted from the samples, RNA was reverse transcribed into cDNA to serve as the sequencing template. The repertoire was sequenced with immunoSEQ multiplex PCR; TCRdb's copy has only in-frame clones and lacks some. The table has more than 200,000 clones, under 70% seen once. The sample belongs to a study of CD8+ T cells in alopecia areata. This sample's treatment: oral pan-JAK inhibitor, 5-10 mg twice daily. Findings and caveats of the study: Amid tofacitinib therapy, many expanded lesional clones stayed present in scalp and blood.

Germline CDR1 and CDR2: SGHAT and FQDESV (reference sequence). The V end lost 3 bases, the J end lost 3 bases, and 12 bases lay between the germline ends. The CDR3 is made up of 14 amino acids. Specimen: CD4+ T cells sorted from blood, collected at week 4, from a patient treated with tofacitinib. J is TRBJ2-7 and V is TRBV11-1, with TRBD1 as a possible D gene (5 bases). The sequence derives from a human donor with alopecia areata. The CDR3 nucleotides are TGTGCCAGCAGCTTTGGCAGGGAAAACTACGAGCAGTACTTC. Protein: CASSFGRENYEQYF.